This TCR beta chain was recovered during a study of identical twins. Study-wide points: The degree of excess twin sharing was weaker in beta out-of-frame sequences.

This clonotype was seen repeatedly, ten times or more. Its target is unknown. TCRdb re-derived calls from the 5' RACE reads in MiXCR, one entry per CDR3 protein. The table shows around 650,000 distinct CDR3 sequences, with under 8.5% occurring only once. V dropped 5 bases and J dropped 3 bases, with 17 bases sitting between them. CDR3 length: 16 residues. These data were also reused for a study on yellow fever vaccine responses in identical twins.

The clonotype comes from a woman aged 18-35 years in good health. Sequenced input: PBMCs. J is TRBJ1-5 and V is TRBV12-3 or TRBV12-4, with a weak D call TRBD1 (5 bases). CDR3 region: CASSPQGVGVNQPQHF. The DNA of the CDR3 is TGTGCCAGCAGTCCGCAGGGAGTTGGGGTCAATCAGCCCCAGCATTTT.